The rows below give T cell receptor beta chains drawn from one sample of a study of long-term antiretroviral therapy in people with HIV. Data came from immunoSEQ multiplex PCR; TCRdb stores just in-frame clones and leaves some out. The data show roughly 33,000 clones, with more than 95% seen just once and less than 3.5% held by the top ten. Source: unsorted PBMCs, taken 6.9 years after starting antiretroviral therapy. All receptors derive from a man aged 25 to 40 with HIV. Both conserved end residues are part of each CDR3. D genes are given only for firm matches. Rows may omit the clone size; those that give it use once, few, many or a size class.

V gene: TRBV6-5
clone size: once
D gene: -
J gene: TRBJ1-3
CDR3 DNA: TGTGCCAGCAGTTACGATCAGGCTGGAAACACCATATATTTT
CDR3 protein: CASSYDQAGNTIYF

V gene: TRBV5-4
clone size: -
D gene: -
J gene: TRBJ2-3
CDR3 DNA: TGTGCCAGCAGCTCTAGGAACACAGATACGCAGTATTTT
CDR3 protein: CASSSRNTDTQYF

V gene: TRBV4-2
clone size: -
D gene: -
J gene: TRBJ1-5
CDR3 DNA: TGTGCCAGCAGCCAAGAGGAGGGGATGAATCAGCCCCAGCATTTT
CDR3 protein: CASSQEEGMNQPQHF

V gene: TRBV30
clone size: -
D gene: TRBD2
J gene: TRBJ2-2
CDR3 DNA: TGTGCCTGGAGTCGTCTAGCGGGTACCGGGGAGCTGTTTTTT
CDR3 protein: CAWSRLAGTGELFF

V gene: TRBV2
clone size: -
D gene: TRBD2
J gene: TRBJ2-4
CDR3 DNA: TGTGCCAGCAGGGATAGCGGGGGGGCCAAAAACATTCAGTACTTC
CDR3 protein: CASRDSGGAKNIQYF

V gene: TRBV19
clone size: -
D gene: -
J gene: TRBJ2-7
CDR3 DNA: TGTGCCAGTAGTAGCGACAGGAGACCACCCTACGAGCAGTACTTC
CDR3 protein: CASSSDRRPPYEQYF

V gene: TRBV18
clone size: -
D gene: -
J gene: TRBJ2-1
CDR3 DNA: TGTGCCAGCTCACCACGGGCCGGGAGTGGGAGAGAGCAGTTCTTC
CDR3 protein: CASSPRAGSGREQFF

V gene: TRBV5-5
clone size: -
D gene: -
J gene: TRBJ1-5
CDR3 DNA: TGTGCCAGCAGCTTGGCCGGGGGCAATCAGCCCCAGCATTTT
CDR3 protein: CASSLAGGNQPQHF

V gene: TRBV18
clone size: once
D gene: -
J gene: TRBJ2-7
CDR3 DNA: TGTGCCAGCTCACCACCGGGGATCACCGAGCAGTACTTC
CDR3 protein: CASSPPGITEQYF

V gene: TRBV10-2
clone size: -
D gene: -
J gene: TRBJ2-1
CDR3 DNA: TGCGCCAGCACCCATGGACTATCAGAGCAGTTCTTC
CDR3 protein: CASTHGLSEQFF

V gene: TRBV7-7
clone size: -
D gene: TRBD2
J gene: TRBJ2-2
CDR3 DNA: TGTGCTAGCAGCTTAAGCGGACTAGCGGGTTCCGGGGAGCTGTTTTTT
CDR3 protein: CASSLSGLAGSGELFF

V gene: TRBV6-5
clone size: -
D gene: -
J gene: TRBJ1-2
CDR3 DNA: TGTGCCAGCAGTCCTCCGGACTGGAACTATGGCTACACCTTC
CDR3 protein: CASSPPDWNYGYTF

V gene: TRBV27
clone size: -
D gene: TRBD1
J gene: TRBJ2-3
CDR3 DNA: TGTGCCAGCAGTTTTCAAATCGGGACAGGGGGTCCTGATACGCAGTATTTT
CDR3 protein: CASSFQIGTGGPDTQYF

V gene: TRBV11-1
clone size: -
D gene: -
J gene: TRBJ2-5
CDR3 DNA: TGTGCCAGCAGCTTAGGAGTCCAAGAGACCCAGTACTTC
CDR3 protein: CASSLGVQETQYF

V gene: TRBV7-2
clone size: -
D gene: -
J gene: TRBJ2-6
CDR3 DNA: TGTGCCAGCAGCTTAACCGCAGGAAGCGGGGCCAACGTCCTGACTTTC
CDR3 protein: CASSLTAGSGANVLTF

V gene: TRBV5-1
clone size: -
D gene: -
J gene: TRBJ2-7
CDR3 DNA: TGCGCCAGCAGCCTAACAGGGAGATACGAGCAGTACTTC
CDR3 protein: CASSLTGRYEQYF

V gene: TRBV6-6
clone size: once
D gene: -
J gene: TRBJ1-1
CDR3 DNA: TGTGCCAGCAGTCGCGGGATGATGAACACTGAAGCTTTCTTT
CDR3 protein: CASSRGMMNTEAFF

V gene: TRBV6-1
clone size: -
D gene: TRBD1
J gene: TRBJ1-1
CDR3 DNA: TGTGCCAGCAGTGAAGTTGGAGGGGGCAAAGCTTTCTTT
CDR3 protein: CASSEVGGGKAFF

V gene: TRBV19
clone size: once
D gene: TRBD1
J gene: TRBJ1-2
CDR3 DNA: TGTGCCAGTAGTACGGGACAGGGTGGTGGCTACACCTTC
CDR3 protein: CASSTGQGGGYTF

V gene: TRBV6-5
clone size: -
D gene: TRBD1
J gene: TRBJ1-4
CDR3 DNA: TGTGCCAGCAGTAATCAGGGGGCGCCTGAAAAACTGTTTTTT
CDR3 protein: CASSNQGAPEKLFF

V gene: TRBV5-1
clone size: -
D gene: -
J gene: TRBJ1-2
CDR3 DNA: TGCGCCAGCAGCTTGGAGGACCCTCAGTCCTATGGCTACACCTTC
CDR3 protein: CASSLEDPQSYGYTF

V gene: TRBV2
clone size: -
D gene: TRBD2
J gene: TRBJ2-3
CDR3 DNA: TGTGCCAGCAGTGGACTAGCGGGCAACACAGATACGCAGTATTTT
CDR3 protein: CASSGLAGNTDTQYF

V gene: TRBV10-3
clone size: -
D gene: -
J gene: TRBJ1-1
CDR3 DNA: TGTGCCATTAGGGTGGGGGGCCTGAACACTGAAGCTTTCTTT
CDR3 protein: CAIRVGGLNTEAFF